The 18 T cell receptor beta chains below all came from one sample that was sequenced in a study of control samples from healthy donors and cancer patients. Generated by immunoSEQ multiplex PCR, the TCRdb table keeps only in-frame clones and is missing some. The sample has approximately 99,000 clones, about 80% seen once; the top ten hold under 8.5%. The sample consisted of blood. The receptors derive from a young man in good health.

This clone was seen a single time. The rearrangement links TRBV28 to TRBJ1-2; 11 bases match TRBD1. The CDR3 has 17 residues. The germline V gene encodes CDR1 MDHEN and CDR2 SYDVKM. V shed 5 bases, J shed 0 bases, and the junction held 8 bases outside the gene matches. CDR3 protein: CASSTRTGGAPNYGYTF. DNA for the CDR3: TGTGCCAGCAGTACCCGGACAGGGGGCGCCCCTAACTATGGCTACACCTTC.

The chain has TRBV6-4 and TRBJ1-2; no reliable D call. The CDR3 extends over 14 amino acids. Germline V CDR1 and CDR2: MRHNA, SNTAGT. V lost 4 bases to trimming and J lost 1 base, with 10 bases between them. The CDR3 nucleotides are TGTGCCAGCAGTGGGCAGGTGAGTAACTATGGCTACACCTTC. Protein sequence: CASSGQVSNYGYTF.

This clone was seen just once. This chain connects TRBV18 to TRBJ2-7; D gene unclear. Germline V gene sequence: CDR1 KGHSH, CDR2 LQKENI. The CDR3 covers 16 residues. V lost 0 bases, J lost 0 bases, and 12 bases lay in between. CDR3 sequence (DNA): TGTGCCAGCTCACCACCAGGGAACAGCTTCTCCTACGAGCAGTACTTC. This gives the protein CASSPPGNSFSYEQYF.

This sequence joins TRBV5-1 and TRBJ1-2; no clear D gene. V was shortened by 4 bases and J by 6 bases, with 13 bases between the two germline ends. The germline CDR1 and CDR2 sequences are SGHRS and YFSETQ. The CDR3 runs to 13 residues. The CDR3 is CASSDDGGHGYTF. In nucleotides, the CDR3 is TGCGCCAGCAGCGATGACGGTGGACATGGCTACACCTTC.

This chain joins TRBV10-1 and TRBJ2-7; D might be TRBD2 (6 bases). CDR1 WNHNN and CDR2 SYGVQD come from the germline V gene (reference sequence). The CDR3 sequence is 9 residues long. The CDR3 nucleotides are TGCGCCAGCACCAGACTAGACTCCGTC. Translated, it gives CASTRLDSV.

This chain uses TRBV7-2 with TRBJ1-4, with 9 positions matching TRBD1. With 5 bases clipped from V and 6 bases from J, the junction kept 10 bases outside the gene matches. Germline CDR1 and CDR2: SGHTA and FQGNSA. The CDR3 runs 16 residues. CDR3 loop: CASSLLGQGWDEKLFF. The CDR3 coding sequence is TGTGCCAGCAGCCTCTTGGGACAGGGTTGGGATGAAAAACTGTTTTTT.

V and J are TRBV15 and TRBJ2-1, with 7 bases aligning to TRBD1. The J segment lost 4 bases and the V segment lost 0 bases, leaving 6 bases of the junction unmatched. The CDR3 runs to 16 residues. Germline values: CDR1 LNHNV, CDR2 YYDKDF (reference sequence). As DNA, the CDR3 is TGTGCCACCAGCAGAGATTTCGGGACAGATTACAATGAGCAGTTCTTC. Its translation is CATSRDFGTDYNEQFF.

This clone was counted once. J is TRBJ1-1 and V is TRBV11-2; D unclear. Trimming removed 10 bases from V and 1 base from J, with 13 bases in between. The CDR3 runs 13 residues. CDR1 is SGHAT and CDR2 is FQNNGV in the germline V gene. The CDR3 loop reads CATQPPGNTEAFF. The CDR3 region has the DNA TGTGCCACCCAACCCCCAGGGAACACTGAAGCTTTCTTT.

The genes are TRBV5-1 and TRBJ2-5; TRBD2 aligns across 10 bases. CDR1 and CDR2 from the germline V gene are SGHRS and YFSETQ. The V and J ends lost 2 bases and 4 bases, in that order; junction bases with no gene match: 5. The length of the CDR3 is 15 residues. The CDR3, as DNA: TGCGCCAGCAGCTTAAAGCGGGGGGGCAGAGAGACCCAGTACTTC. It yields the protein CASSLKRGGRETQYF.

The chain is built from TRBV7-2 and TRBJ1-1; D uncertain. CDR1 is SGHTA, CDR2 FQGNSA, per germline. CDR3 length: 13 amino acids. V lost 6 bases, J lost 4 bases, and 12 bases lay in between. DNA for the CDR3: TGTGCCAGCAGTCGATCCTGGGTCACTGAAGCTTTCTTT. Amino acid sequence: CASSRSWVTEAFF.

The chain employs TRBV2 and TRBJ2-2; TRBD1 matches 7 bases. The CDR3 has 17 residues. The germline V gene encodes CDR1 SNHLY and CDR2 FYNNEI. The ends lost 5 bases at V and 7 bases at J; junction bases unmatched: 16. CDR3 loop: CASSRQGKGAANGELFF. The CDR3 DNA sequence: TGTGCCAGCAGTCGACAAGGCAAGGGGGCGGCTAACGGGGAGCTGTTTTTT.

For the CDR3, the DNA is TGTGCCAGCAGCCAAACTGGGTTCACCGGGGAGCTGTTTTTT. Translated, it gives CASSQTGFTGELFF. This chain connects TRBV7-9 to TRBJ2-2; no firm D call. Per germline, CDR1 SEHNR and CDR2 FQNEAQ (reference sequence). The germline V and J ends were trimmed by 5 bases and 4 bases, with 11 bases remaining between them. CDR3 length: 14 residues. The variable domain in full, with the rest retrieved from reference TRBV7-9 and TRBJ2-2, is DTGVSQNPRHKITKRGQNVTFRCDPISEHNRLYWYRQTLGQGPEFLTYFQNEAQLEKSRLLSDRFSAERPKGSFSTLEIQRTEQGDSAMYLCASSQTGFTGELFFGEGSRLTVL.

This chain joins TRBV5-8 and TRBJ1-1; D remains unclear. CDR1 and CDR2 from the germline V gene are SGHTS and YDEGEE. The CDR3 length is 12 residues. V was shortened by 7 bases and J by 1 base, with 8 bases between the two germline ends. The CDR3 is CASRRPNTEAFF. In nucleotides, the CDR3 is TGTGCCAGCCGACGACCGAACACTGAAGCTTTCTTT. Drawing the rest from reference TRBV5-8 and TRBJ1-1, the complete variable domain is EAGVTQSPTHLIKTRGQQATLRCSPISGHTSVYWYQQALGLGLQFLLWYDEGEERNRGNFPPRFSGRQFPNYSSELNVNALELEDSALYLCASRRPNTEAFFGQGTRLTVV.

The chain couples TRBV9 to TRBJ1-2; D gene ambiguous. Trimming pared 5 bases from V and 8 bases from J, leaving 10 bases between. This CDR3 contains 11 residues. Germline lookup yields CDR1 SGDLS and CDR2 YYNGEE. The CDR3 region is CASRSRGGYTF. The DNA of the CDR3 is TGTGCCAGCAGGTCGAGAGGGGGCTACACCTTC.

This clone was seen a few times. The chain employs TRBV20-1 and TRBJ2-1, with 7 bases lining up with TRBD1. Germline lookup yields CDR1 DFQATT and CDR2 SNEGSKA (reference sequence). J lost 10 bases, V lost 3 bases, and 6 bases had no gene match. The CDR3 spans 12 residues. The CDR3 bases are TGCAGTGCTAGTAGACAGGGTTACGAGCAGTTCTTC. It encodes CSASRQGYEQFF.

The V call is TRBV5-1, the J call TRBJ1-3; TRBD1 might be the D (6 bases). Trimming left V 0 bases short and J 4 bases short, with 17 bases between. The CDR3 consists of 17 residues. Germline-derived CDR1 and CDR2 are SGHRS and YFSETQ. CDR3 loop: CASSLAAGARAGNTIYF. As DNA, the CDR3 is TGCGCCAGCAGCTTGGCCGCGGGGGCCCGAGCCGGAAACACCATATATTTT.

The chain employs TRBV6-2 or TRBV6-3 and TRBJ2-7; D is perhaps TRBD2 (7 bases). V lost 4 bases and J 2 bases, leaving 18 bases between the germline ends. Looked up from germline, CDR1 is MNHEY and CDR2 is SVGEGT. This CDR3 region has 16 residues. Written as DNA, the CDR3 is TGTGCCAGCAGTTCCCGGGGGGCCCTCCCGACCTACGAGCAGTACTTC. Amino acids: CASSSRGALPTYEQYF.

As concerns this clone: The CDR3 does not close with the conserved phenylalanine or tryptophan, likely indicating a read error. No DNA is shown, since the ends of the CDR3 on it are uncertain; the CDR3 is the one TCRdb lists. The rearrangement uses TRBV6-1 and TRBJ1-6; TRBD1, as called in the table, went unchecked against the DNA. Germline V gene sequence: CDR1 MNHNS, CDR2 SASEGT. With termini counted, the CDR3 has 14 amino acids. The CDR3 sequence: CASSEDPQGSVRDV.